A selection of T cell receptor beta chains follows, all from one sample in a study of T-cell memory formation after mild COVID-19. One entry per CDR3 protein, called by TCRdb with MiXCR from the 5' RACE reads. The data show approximately 190,000 distinct CDR3 sequences, about 17% seen once. Sequencing input: PBMCs or a T cell subset sorted from them (not recorded which). Every receptor here comes from an adult woman who had mild COVID-19 (a few samples of this study predate the infection). Cell type and time point are not known. Both conserved end residues are part of each CDR3. Fields, in order: D gene, J gene, clone size, V gene, CDR3 DNA, CDR3 protein. The D gene is left open where the match is weak. Only some rows state a clone size, as once, few, many or a class for expanded clones.

d_gene: NA; j_gene: TRBJ2-7; abundance: NA; v_gene: TRBV20-1; CDR3nt: TGCAGTGCAGTTAGCGGACACGCCTACGAGCAGTACTTC; CDR3aa: CSAVSGHAYEQYF
d_gene: NA; j_gene: TRBJ1-5; abundance: few; v_gene: TRBV7-2; CDR3nt: TGTGCCAGCAGCCCGGGGGGCTTGCATCAGCCCCAGCATTTT; CDR3aa: CASSPGGLHQPQHF
d_gene: NA; j_gene: TRBJ2-2; abundance: NA; v_gene: TRBV2; CDR3nt: TGTGCCAGCAGAAGCGGAGTCGCGAACACCGGGGAGCTGTTTTTT; CDR3aa: CASRSGVANTGELFF
d_gene: NA; j_gene: TRBJ1-1; abundance: few; v_gene: TRBV6-5; CDR3nt: TGTGCCAGCAGTTACCACCCGGCGAACACTGAAGCTTTCTTT; CDR3aa: CASSYHPANTEAFF
d_gene: NA; j_gene: TRBJ1-4; abundance: few; v_gene: TRBV5-1; CDR3nt: TGCGCCAGCAGCAGTGAGGGGGAAAAACTGTTTTTT; CDR3aa: CASSSEGEKLFF
d_gene: TRBD2; j_gene: TRBJ2-3; abundance: NA; v_gene: TRBV4-1; CDR3nt: TGCGCCAGCAGCCAGTTGGGACTAGGCACAGATACGCAGTATTTT; CDR3aa: CASSQLGLGTDTQYF
d_gene: NA; j_gene: TRBJ1-3; abundance: NA; v_gene: TRBV9; CDR3nt: TGTGCCAGCAGCGTCTCTCCTAGGGGTTACTCTGGAAACACCATATATTTT; CDR3aa: CASSVSPRGYSGNTIYF
d_gene: TRBD1; j_gene: TRBJ2-7; abundance: few; v_gene: TRBV5-1; CDR3nt: TGCGCCAGCAGCTTGGCCCCCACGGGACAGGGGGCCTACGAGCAGTACTTC; CDR3aa: CASSLAPTGQGAYEQYF
d_gene: NA; j_gene: TRBJ1-3; abundance: NA; v_gene: TRBV20-1; CDR3nt: TGCAGTGCTAGTCACAGCTCTGGAAACACCATATATTTT; CDR3aa: CSASHSSGNTIYF
d_gene: NA; j_gene: TRBJ2-6; abundance: NA; v_gene: TRBV18; CDR3nt: TGTGCCAGCTCGCGGGACCCAAGCTCTGGGGCCAACGTCCTGACTTTC; CDR3aa: CASSRDPSSGANVLTF
d_gene: TRBD1; j_gene: TRBJ1-1; abundance: few; v_gene: TRBV18; CDR3nt: TGTGCCAGCTCACCATTGGGGAGACAGGGGGGCGCGATGAACACTGAAGCTTTCTTT; CDR3aa: CASSPLGRQGGAMNTEAFF
d_gene: NA; j_gene: TRBJ1-1; abundance: NA; v_gene: TRBV7-9; CDR3nt: TGTGCCAGCAGCTTTTCGGGGGGCAAGACTGAAGCTTTCTTT; CDR3aa: CASSFSGGKTEAFF
d_gene: NA; j_gene: TRBJ1-1; abundance: NA; v_gene: TRBV29-1; CDR3nt: TGCAGCGTTGTAGTTGGACCTGAAGCTTTCTTT; CDR3aa: CSVVVGPEAFF
d_gene: TRBD1; j_gene: TRBJ2-1; abundance: few; v_gene: TRBV9; CDR3nt: TGTGCCAGCAGCGTTACAGGGGGCCCGGGCAATGAGCAGTTCTTC; CDR3aa: CASSVTGGPGNEQFF
d_gene: NA; j_gene: TRBJ2-2; abundance: few; v_gene: TRBV12-3/TRBV12-4; CDR3nt: TGTGCCAGCAGTTTAGCCAGGGGTCTTTCGAACACCGGGGAGCTGTTTTTT; CDR3aa: CASSLARGLSNTGELFF
d_gene: TRBD1; j_gene: TRBJ1-2; abundance: NA; v_gene: TRBV4-1; CDR3nt: TGCGCCAGCAGCCAGGCCCCCGGACAGGGGACCTATGGCTACACCTTC; CDR3aa: CASSQAPGQGTYGYTF
d_gene: TRBD1; j_gene: TRBJ2-7; abundance: many; v_gene: TRBV5-1; CDR3nt: TGCGCCAGCAGCTTGTATTTTGACAGGGAACCCTACGAGCAGTACTTC; CDR3aa: CASSLYFDREPYEQYF
d_gene: NA; j_gene: TRBJ1-1; abundance: NA; v_gene: TRBV7-9; CDR3nt: TGTGCCAGCAGCCCAGGTTTAAAGAACACTGAAGCTTTCTTT; CDR3aa: CASSPGLKNTEAFF
d_gene: TRBD2; j_gene: TRBJ2-7; abundance: NA; v_gene: TRBV9; CDR3nt: TGTGCCAGCAGCCCCAGACTAGCGGGGGTCGAGCAGTACTTC; CDR3aa: CASSPRLAGVEQYF
d_gene: TRBD1; j_gene: TRBJ2-1; abundance: NA; v_gene: TRBV6-1; CDR3nt: TGTGCCAGCAGTAAGATACAGGGGCCTGAGCAGTTCTTC; CDR3aa: CASSKIQGPEQFF
d_gene: TRBD2; j_gene: TRBJ2-7; abundance: NA; v_gene: TRBV5-1; CDR3nt: TGCGCCAGCAGCGTGACTAGCGGGCGTTACGAGCAGTACTTC; CDR3aa: CASSVTSGRYEQYF
d_gene: NA; j_gene: TRBJ2-7; abundance: NA; v_gene: TRBV7-9; CDR3nt: TGTGCCAGCAGCCCCCCTGGGGCGGTTTCCCACGAGCAGTACTTC; CDR3aa: CASSPPGAVSHEQYF
d_gene: NA; j_gene: TRBJ1-1; abundance: few; v_gene: TRBV12-5; CDR3nt: TGTGCTAGTGGCGGGGGGAACACTGAAGCTTTCTTT; CDR3aa: CASGGGNTEAFF
d_gene: TRBD2; j_gene: TRBJ2-7; abundance: NA; v_gene: TRBV11-3; CDR3nt: TGTGCCAGCAGCCGCGGGGGGCAAGCCTACGAGCAGTACTTC; CDR3aa: CASSRGGQAYEQYF
d_gene: TRBD1; j_gene: TRBJ1-2; abundance: NA; v_gene: TRBV7-9; CDR3nt: TGTGCCAGCAACGGGGGGACAGGGAGTCATGGCTACACCTTC; CDR3aa: CASNGGTGSHGYTF
d_gene: NA; j_gene: TRBJ1-4; abundance: NA; v_gene: TRBV9; CDR3nt: TGTGCCAGCAGCACTGGACCCCTTGGAGAAAAACTGTTTTTT; CDR3aa: CASSTGPLGEKLFF
d_gene: NA; j_gene: TRBJ2-2; abundance: NA; v_gene: TRBV3-1; CDR3nt: TGTGCCAGCAGCCCCGAGGACACCGGGGAGCTGTTTTTT; CDR3aa: CASSPEDTGELFF
d_gene: NA; j_gene: TRBJ2-7; abundance: few; v_gene: TRBV20-1; CDR3nt: TGCAGTGCCGCCGGACACCTCTACGAGCAGTACTTC; CDR3aa: CSAAGHLYEQYF
d_gene: NA; j_gene: TRBJ2-5; abundance: NA; v_gene: TRBV7-2; CDR3nt: TGTGCCAGCAGCGCCACTATCCAAGAGACCCAGTACTTC; CDR3aa: CASSATIQETQYF
d_gene: NA; j_gene: TRBJ1-1; abundance: NA; v_gene: TRBV30; CDR3nt: TGTGCCTGGAGTCTCGCAGGTGTCAAGAACACTGAAGCTTTCTTT; CDR3aa: CAWSLAGVKNTEAFF
d_gene: NA; j_gene: TRBJ1-1; abundance: few; v_gene: TRBV4-3; CDR3nt: TGCGCCAGCAGCCAAGACGGAGACAGTCGGGCTTTCTTT; CDR3aa: CASSQDGDSRAFF
d_gene: TRBD2; j_gene: TRBJ2-2; abundance: few; v_gene: TRBV7-3; CDR3nt: TGTGCCAGCAGCAGGACTAGCGGGAGGGACACCGGGGAGCTGTTTTTT; CDR3aa: CASSRTSGRDTGELFF
d_gene: NA; j_gene: TRBJ2-3; abundance: few; v_gene: TRBV12-3/TRBV12-4; CDR3nt: TGTGCCAGCAGTATTACAGGTCCGAGAGATACGCAGTATTTT; CDR3aa: CASSITGPRDTQYF
d_gene: NA; j_gene: TRBJ2-5; abundance: NA; v_gene: TRBV4-3; CDR3nt: TGCGCCAGCAGCCAAGATACAGCCGGGGAGACCCAGTACTTC; CDR3aa: CASSQDTAGETQYF
d_gene: NA; j_gene: TRBJ1-1; abundance: few; v_gene: TRBV11-1; CDR3nt: TGTGCCAGCAGCCCGGAAATGAACACTGAAGCTTTCTTT; CDR3aa: CASSPEMNTEAFF
d_gene: TRBD1; j_gene: TRBJ1-5; abundance: NA; v_gene: TRBV7-8; CDR3nt: TGTGCCAGCAGCTTAGCCAGGTTCGAGGACAGGGGACGTCAGCCCCAGCATTTT; CDR3aa: CASSLARFEDRGRQPQHF
d_gene: TRBD1; j_gene: TRBJ1-5; abundance: NA; v_gene: TRBV6-2/TRBV6-3; CDR3nt: TGTGCCAGCAGTTACGGAGGCAGGGGGACGAATCAGCCCCAGCATTTT; CDR3aa: CASSYGGRGTNQPQHF
d_gene: NA; j_gene: TRBJ2-5; abundance: NA; v_gene: TRBV12-3/TRBV12-4; CDR3nt: TGTGCCAGCAGTTTGGGGCACCAAGAGACCCAGTACTTC; CDR3aa: CASSLGHQETQYF
d_gene: NA; j_gene: TRBJ2-7; abundance: NA; v_gene: TRBV16; CDR3nt: TGTGCCAGCAGCCGAGACCCACTCTACGAGCAGTACTTC; CDR3aa: CASSRDPLYEQYF
d_gene: NA; j_gene: TRBJ1-2; abundance: NA; v_gene: TRBV5-1; CDR3nt: TGCGCCAGCAGCTTGGACGGTGCGGGGGGCTACACCTTC; CDR3aa: CASSLDGAGGYTF